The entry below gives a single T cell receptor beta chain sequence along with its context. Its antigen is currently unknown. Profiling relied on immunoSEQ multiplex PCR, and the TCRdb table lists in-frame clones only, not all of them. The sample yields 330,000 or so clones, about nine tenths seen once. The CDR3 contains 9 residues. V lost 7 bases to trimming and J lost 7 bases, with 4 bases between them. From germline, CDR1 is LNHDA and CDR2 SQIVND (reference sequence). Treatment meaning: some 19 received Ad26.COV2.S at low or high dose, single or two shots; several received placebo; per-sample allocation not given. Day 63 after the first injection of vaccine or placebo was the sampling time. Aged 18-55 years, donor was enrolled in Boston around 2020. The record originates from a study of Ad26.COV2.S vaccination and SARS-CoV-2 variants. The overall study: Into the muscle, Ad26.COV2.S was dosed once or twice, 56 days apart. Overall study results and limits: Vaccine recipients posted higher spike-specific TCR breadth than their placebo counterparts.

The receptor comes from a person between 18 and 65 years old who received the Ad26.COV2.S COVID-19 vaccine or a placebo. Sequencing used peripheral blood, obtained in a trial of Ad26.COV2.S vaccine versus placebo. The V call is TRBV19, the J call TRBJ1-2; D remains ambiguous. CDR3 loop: CASICGYTF. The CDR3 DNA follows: TGTGCCAGTATATGTGGCTACACCTTC.